Below, 27 T cell receptor beta chains from the same sample are listed, as sequenced in a study of blood T cell repertoires in COVID-19. The protocol was immunoSEQ multiplex PCR, while the TCRdb copy is restricted to in-frame clones and leaves out a portion. This table holds over 400,000 clones, 85% to 90% found once. The sample consisted of peripheral blood. Every receptor here comes from a woman aged 45-59 years with COVID-19, enrolled during active disease.

The CDR3 DNA is TGTGCCAGCAGGGACAGAATGAACACTGAAGCTTTCTTT. Its protein is CASRDRMNTEAFF. The chain is built from TRBV6-5 and TRBJ1-1, with D possibly TRBD1 on 6 matching bases. CDR1 is MNHEY and CDR2 is SVGAGI in the germline V gene. This CDR3 comprises 13 residues. V lost 6 bases and J lost 0, with 8 bases in between.

The chain combines TRBV29-1 with TRBJ1-3, with unresolved D. The germline V gene encodes CDR1 SQVTM and CDR2 ANQGSEA. The CDR3 totals 16 residues. V dropped 6 bases and J dropped 1 base, with 19 bases sitting between them. CDR3 DNA sequence: TGCAGCGTCCTGATGAGGGTGGGTCGATCTGGAAACACCATATATTTT. It encodes CSVLMRVGRSGNTIYF. Full variable domain (remainder filled in from reference TRBV29-1 and TRBJ1-3): SAVISQKPSRDICQRGTSLTIQCQVDSQVTMMFWYRQQPGQSLTLIATANQGSEATYESGFVIDKFPISRPNLTFSTLTVSNMSPEDSSIYLCSVLMRVGRSGNTIYFGEGSWLTVV.

This chain joins TRBV6-2 or TRBV6-3 and TRBJ1-5; TRBD1 agrees at 9 bases. J gave up 7 bases and V 5 bases, and 3 bases lay outside the gene matches. The CDR3 is made up of 13 amino acids. Germline V lookup: CDR1 MNHEY, CDR2 SVGEGT. DNA of the CDR3: TGTGCCAGCAGTCCGACAGGGGGGCAGCCCCAGCATTTT. Amino acid sequence: CASSPTGGQPQHF.

This sequence joins TRBV21-1 and TRBJ1-5; the table gives TRBD1 as D, unverified against the DNA. TRBV21-1 constitutes a pseudogene. The CDR3 has 21 amino acids. CDR3 sequence reads: CASSKRKGDRGDGQSNQPQHF. In nucleotides, the CDR3 is TGTGCCAGCAGCAAACGAAAGGGGGACAGGGGAGATGGTCAGAGCAATCAGCCCCAGCATTTT.

The rearrangement uses TRBV14 and TRBJ1-2, with D maybe TRBD1 (6 bases). The V end lost 1 base, the J end lost 7 bases, and 10 bases lay between the germline ends. Germline V gene data show CDR1 as SGHDN and CDR2 as FVKESK. This CDR3 has 13 residues. The CDR3 bases are TGTGCCAGCAGCCAAGGGCAGGGGTTTGGCTACACCTTC. It specifies CASSQGQGFGYTF.

This clone was seen a handful of times. The gene calls are TRBV5-1 and TRBJ1-2, with 7 nucleotides matching TRBD1. CDR1 SGHRS and CDR2 YFSETQ come from the germline V gene. Trimming cost V 4 bases and J 5 bases; bases outside gene matches: 5. There are 13 residues in the CDR3. This CDR3 is CASSHGTDYGYTF. CDR3 DNA: TGCGCCAGCAGCCATGGGACAGATTATGGCTACACCTTC.

This chain links TRBV2 with TRBJ1-2; 7 bases agree with TRBD1. The ends lost 6 bases at V and 1 base at J; junction bases unmatched: 17. Germline-derived CDR1 and CDR2 are SNHLY and FYNNEI. The CDR3 is 18 residues long. The CDR3 is CASSAIRDRNRFNYGYTF. The DNA for the CDR3 is TGTGCCAGCAGCGCAATCCGGGACAGAAACAGATTTAACTATGGCTACACCTTC.

The chain is built from TRBV28 and TRBJ1-5, with unresolved D. The CDR3 is made up of 13 amino acids. CDR1 and CDR2 from the germline V gene are MDHEN and SYDVKM. Trimming removed 5 bases at V and 6 bases at J, with 11 bases between. The CDR3 DNA reads as TGTGCCAGCAGTCCTGAGTACGGTCAGCCCCAGCATTTT. This gives the protein CASSPEYGQPQHF.

This rearrangement joins TRBV6-5 to TRBJ1-1, with TRBD1 as a possible D gene (5 bases). In germline, CDR1 is MNHEY, CDR2 SVGAGI. CDR3 size: 15 residues. Trimming took off 6 bases at V and 4 bases at J, with 18 bases between the two ends. The DNA for the CDR3 is TGTGCCAGCAGCCAATCCATGGCGGGGGGCACTGAAGCTTTCTTT. Protein sequence: CASSQSMAGGTEAFF.

Written as DNA, the CDR3 is TGCAGTGCTACTGACGGGACAGGGGGCGGCAAAAACATTCAGTACTTC. It is translated as CSATDGTGGGKNIQYF. The chain uses TRBV20-1 and TRBJ2-4; 12 nucleotides agree with TRBD1. The CDR3 has 16 amino acids. Per germline, CDR1 DFQATT and CDR2 SNEGSKA (reference sequence). Trimming at V came to 4 bases and at J to 3 bases, leaving 7 bases not matched to a gene.

The J gene is TRBJ1-6, the V gene TRBV5-4; maybe TRBD1 (5 bases). The CDR3 has 15 amino acids. The V and J ends lost 4 bases and 13 bases respectively, with 21 bases between them. Germline V lookup: CDR1 SGHNT, CDR2 YYREEE (reference sequence). CDR3 in amino acids: CASSPDWDSVGPLHF. The CDR3 nucleotides read TGTGCCAGCAGCCCGGACTGGGACTCGGTGGGGCCCCTCCACTTT.

V usage is TRBV19 and J usage is TRBJ1-5; no clear D gene. From germline, CDR1 is LNHDA and CDR2 SQIVND (reference sequence). Trimming cost V 2 bases and J 9 bases, with 5 bases left between them. The CDR3 has 11 residues. The CDR3, as DNA: TGTGCCAGTAGTATATCAGGGCCCCAGCATTTT. It is translated as CASSISGPQHF.

V gene TRBV11-1 combines with J gene TRBJ2-1; perhaps TRBD1 as D (6 bases). Trimming took off 3 bases at V and 2 bases at J, with 8 bases between the two ends. The germline V gene has CDR1 SGHAT and CDR2 FQDESV (reference sequence). This CDR3 has 14 amino acids. CDR3 protein: CASSFEGAYNEQFF. DNA for the CDR3: TGTGCCAGCAGCTTTGAGGGGGCCTACAATGAGCAGTTCTTC.

This chain links TRBV5-6 with TRBJ1-1; no definite D call. The CDR3 length is 14 residues. Between the trimmed V and J ends, which lost 0 bases and 1 base, there was a span of 7 bases. Germline assignment: CDR1 SGHDT and CDR2 YYEEEE. The chain's CDR3 is CASSLGGPNTEAFF. The CDR3 coding sequence is TGTGCCAGCAGCTTGGGCGGCCCGAACACTGAAGCTTTCTTT.

The rearrangement uses TRBV2 and TRBJ1-5; D call uncertain. Trimming pared 9 bases from V and 7 bases from J, leaving 19 bases between. The germline V gene encodes CDR1 SNHLY and CDR2 FYNNEI. This CDR3 region has 14 residues. CDR3 nucleotide sequence: TGTGCCAGTGCGACACATGAGACGGGACAGCCCCAGCATTTT. Translated: CASATHETGQPQHF.

The chain carries TRBV30 and TRBJ1-5; D uncertain. V lost 2 bases and J 2 bases, leaving 7 bases between the germline ends. This CDR3 region has 13 residues. Germline V CDR1 and CDR2: GTSNPN, SVGIG (reference sequence). The CDR3 here is CAWSTEGNQPQHF. The CDR3 coding sequence is TGTGCCTGGAGTACAGAAGGCAATCAGCCCCAGCATTTT.

This sequence joins TRBV5-1 and TRBJ2-3; maybe TRBD2 (5 bases). The CDR3 consists of 16 residues. CDR1 is SGHRS, CDR2 YFSETQ, per germline. V lost 0 bases, J lost 1 base, and 12 bases lay in between. CDR3 residues: CASSLVPGEGTDTQYF. For the CDR3, the DNA is TGCGCCAGCAGCTTGGTCCCCGGGGAAGGCACAGATACGCAGTATTTT.

The rearrangement uses TRBV10-2 and TRBJ2-7; 9 nucleotides match TRBD1. CDR1 is WSHSY and CDR2 is SAAADI in the germline V gene. This CDR3 comprises 15 residues. Trimming took 7 bases from V and 6 from J; bases not matched to a gene: 13. CDR3 sequence: CASNGGQGPGGEQYF. The CDR3 DNA sequence: TGCGCCAGCAATGGAGGACAGGGGCCAGGGGGCGAGCAGTACTTC.

The table lists this clone with many counts. This chain uses TRBV5-1 with TRBJ1-1; a possible D gene is TRBD1 (5 bases). V lost 3 bases to trimming and J lost 2 bases, with 11 bases between them. The CDR3 contains 14 residues. The germline gives CDR1 SGHRS, CDR2 YFSETQ. The CDR3 sequence is CASSSRADNTEAFF. CDR3 nucleotides: TGCGCCAGCAGCTCCAGGGCTGACAACACTGAAGCTTTCTTT. Filled out from reference TRBV5-1 and TRBJ1-1, the complete variable domain reads KAGVTQTPRYLIKTRGQQVTLSCSPISGHRSVSWYQQTPGQGLQFLFEYFSETQRNKGNFPGRFSGRQFSNSRSEMNVSTLELGDSALYLCASSSRADNTEAFFGQGTRLTVV.

This clone was counted a few times. The chain combines TRBV5-6 with TRBJ2-7, with TRBD1 matching 10 bases. V lost 4 bases to trimming and J lost 5 bases; unmatched junction nucleotides: 3. The CDR3 has 13 residues. Germline-derived CDR1 and CDR2 are SGHDT and YYEEEE. This chain's CDR3 is CASSGTGVDEQYF. CDR3 nucleotides: TGTGCCAGCAGCGGGACAGGGGTTGACGAGCAGTACTTC.

The chain combines TRBV2 with TRBJ2-1; TRBD1 aligns across 9 bases. The J segment lost 1 base and the V segment lost 8 bases, leaving 6 bases of the junction unmatched. The CDR3 has 15 residues. CDR1 and CDR2 from the germline V gene are SNHLY and FYNNEI. In DNA, the CDR3 is TGTGCCAGCGGAGCAGGGACAGGGTCCTACAATGAGCAGTTCTTC. Translated: CASGAGTGSYNEQFF.

This clone occurred once. The chain links TRBV7-3 to TRBJ2-5; 16 bases align to TRBD2. The CDR3 totals 21 residues. Per germline, CDR1 SGHTA and CDR2 FQGTGA. The V gene end was trimmed by 5 bases and the J gene end by 6 bases; junction bases not matched to a gene: 21. CDR3 sequence reads: CASSPHPQEGLAGGAGQTQYF. DNA of the CDR3: TGTGCCAGCAGCCCCCACCCACAAGAGGGACTAGCGGGGGGGGCCGGTCAGACCCAGTACTTC.

The rearrangement links TRBV4-2 to TRBJ2-7, with D perhaps TRBD2 (5 bases). Trimming left V 0 bases short and J 2 bases short, with 8 bases between. The CDR3 contains 14 residues. Germline V gene sequence: CDR1 LGHNA, CDR2 YNFKEQ. CDR3 in DNA: TGTGCCAGCAGCCAAGATGCGGGTGCCTACGAGCAGTACTTC. Translation: CASSQDAGAYEQYF.

The chain joins TRBV10-3 to TRBJ2-7; weak D call: TRBD1 (6 bases). The CDR3 has 13 amino acids. Germline CDR1 reads ENHRY; CDR2 reads SYGVKD. V was pared by 6 bases and J by 6 bases, with 15 bases between. DNA of the CDR3: TGTGCCATCAGCCAGATAGGGGGAGTCGAGCAGTACTTC. It yields the protein CAISQIGGVEQYF.

This sequence joins TRBV28 and TRBJ1-3; D remains unclear. CDR1 and CDR2 from the germline V gene are MDHEN and SYDVKM. CDR3 length equals 14 residues. Trimming removed 3 bases from V and 3 bases from J, with 9 bases in between. The CDR3 loop is CASSFPGFGNTIYF. In nucleotides, the CDR3 is TGTGCCAGCAGTTTTCCCGGGTTTGGAAACACCATATATTTT.

The chain has TRBV5-6 and TRBJ2-3; 8 bases fit TRBD2. This CDR3 comprises 15 residues. Germline trimming cut 4 bases from V and 10 bases from J; bases unmatched to any gene: 14. Per the germline V gene, CDR1 is SGHDT and CDR2 is YYEEEE. CDR3 nucleotides: TGTGCCAGCAGCCCGGCGGGGGGCCCTCAGATGGCGCAGTATTTT. Translation: CASSPAGGPQMAQYF.

This rearrangement joins TRBV24-1 to TRBJ2-2, with 7 positions matching TRBD1. The CDR3 sequence is 15 residues long. V lost 9 bases, J lost 5 bases, and 11 bases stayed unmatched. Germline CDR1 KGHDR, CDR2 SFDVKD. The CDR3 DNA follows: TGTGCCACCCGTCCCGGGACAGACCCAACCGGGGAGCTGTTTTTT. Translated, it gives CATRPGTDPTGELFF.